The 14 T cell receptor beta chains presented below share a single source sample, sequenced in a study of technical replicates of blood from several donors. Generated by immunoSEQ multiplex PCR, the TCRdb table keeps only in-frame clones and is missing some. This repertoire shows about 71,000 clones, roughly 90% found once; its top ten account for about 4.7%. The sequencing sample was made of PBMCs. The receptors here all came from a human donor in good health. Some clones in this sample may be carry-over from other donors' samples.

The table lists this clone with a count of one. The chain recombines TRBV28 with TRBJ1-2; 11 bases are a match to TRBD1. The trim removed 10 bases at V and 5 bases at J, leaving 6 bases unmatched. Germline V gives CDR1 MDHEN, CDR2 SYDVKM. The CDR3 runs to 13 residues. CDR3 region: CANFGQGAYGYTF. CDR3 DNA: TGTGCCAACTTCGGACAGGGGGCTTATGGCTACACCTTC.

The V gene is TRBV6-4, the J gene TRBJ2-5; D uncertain. CDR1 and CDR2 (germline): MRHNA, SNTAGT. The CDR3 runs to 13 residues. V was pared by 5 bases and J by 5 bases, with 12 bases between. The CDR3 sequence is CASSPEYGETQYF. The CDR3 DNA sequence: TGTGCCAGCAGTCCCGAGTACGGGGAGACCCAGTACTTC.

This sequence joins TRBV6-1 and TRBJ2-7; 8 positions agree with TRBD1. The germline V gene has CDR1 MNHNS and CDR2 SASEGT. Trimming at V came to 3 bases and at J to 5 bases, leaving 9 bases not matched to a gene. This CDR3 has 15 residues. CDR3 sequence: CASSDSGGLRDEQYF. CDR3 coding DNA: TGTGCCAGCAGTGACTCAGGGGGCCTTCGGGACGAGCAGTACTTC.

This sequence joins TRBV5-1 and TRBJ2-5; D is ambiguous. CDR1 and CDR2 from the germline V gene are SGHRS and YFSETQ. The germline V and J ends were trimmed by 7 bases and 5 bases, with 6 bases remaining between them. The CDR3 is 10 residues long. CDR3: CASPLETQYF. CDR3 sequence (DNA): TGCGCCAGCCCTCTGGAGACCCAGTACTTC.

V usage is TRBV7-3 and J usage is TRBJ2-5, with 9 bases aligning to TRBD2. CDR1 SGHTA and CDR2 FQGTGA come from the germline V gene. The CDR3 sequence is 13 residues long. The ends lost 4 bases at V and 6 bases at J; junction bases unmatched: 3. CDR3 region: CASSSSGGQTQYF. Here the CDR3 DNA reads TGTGCCAGCAGCTCCAGCGGGGGGCAGACCCAGTACTTC.

The rearrangement uses TRBV7-3 and TRBJ2-2, with D hard to call. The ends were cut back, 1 base at V and 1 base at J, with 4 bases in the middle. This CDR3 region has 14 residues. In germline, CDR1 is SGHTA, CDR2 FQGTGA. This chain's CDR3 is CASSLIQNTGELFF. In DNA, the CDR3 is TGTGCCAGCAGCTTAATCCAGAACACCGGGGAGCTGTTTTTT.

The rearrangement uses TRBV28 and TRBJ1-6, with D possibly matching TRBD1 (5 bases). Germline values: CDR1 MDHEN, CDR2 SYDVKM. V dropped 6 bases and J dropped 7 bases, with 13 bases sitting between them. The CDR3 has 14 residues. CDR3 in amino acids: CASRPDSDNSPLHF. Here the CDR3 DNA reads TGTGCCAGCAGACCCGACAGCGACAATTCACCCCTCCACTTT.

V gene TRBV11-2 combines with J gene TRBJ1-5; 8 nucleotides align to TRBD1. This CDR3 comprises 15 residues. The V gene end was trimmed by 5 bases and the J gene end by 5 bases; junction bases not matched to a gene: 8. Germline V gene data show CDR1 as SGHAT and CDR2 as FQNNGV. CDR3 residues: CASSPRAGGDQPQHF. The CDR3 DNA reads TGTGCCAGCAGCCCCCGGGCAGGGGGCGATCAGCCCCAGCATTTT.

The V gene is TRBV15, the J gene TRBJ2-5; no reliable D call. CDR1 LNHNV and CDR2 YYDKDF come from the germline V gene (reference sequence). V lost 1 base and J 5 bases, leaving 8 bases between the germline ends. The CDR3 is made up of 13 amino acids. This CDR3 reads CATSRASVETQYF. Written as DNA, the CDR3 is TGTGCCACCAGCAGAGCGAGCGTGGAGACCCAGTACTTC.

The sample holds a few counts of this clone. This CDR3 reads CASSLAALAGREQFF. The CDR3 DNA sequence: TGTGCCAGCAGCTTGGCCGCACTAGCGGGACGAGAGCAGTTCTTC. This chain connects TRBV5-6 to TRBJ2-1; TRBD2 agrees at 10 bases. The CDR3 spans 15 residues. In germline, CDR1 is SGHDT, CDR2 YYEEEE. Trimming removed 0 bases from V and 10 bases from J; junction bases left unmatched: 7. Filled out from reference TRBV5-6 and TRBJ2-1, the complete variable domain reads DAGVTQSPTHLIKTRGQQVTLRCSPKSGHDTVSWYQQALGQGPQFIFQYYEEEERQRGNFPDRFSGHQFPNYSSELNVNALLLGDSALYLCASSLAALAGREQFFGPGTRLTVL.

The CDR3 is CASSETGFSSGANVLTF. In nucleotides, the CDR3 is TGTGCCAGCAGTGAAACGGGATTCAGCTCTGGGGCCAACGTCCTGACTTTC. V usage is TRBV25-1 and J usage is TRBJ2-6; tentative D call: TRBD2 (5 bases). The CDR3 runs to 17 residues. In germline, CDR1 is MGHDK, CDR2 SYGVNS. Trimming took 2 bases from V and 0 from J, leaving 11 bases between them.

The chain combines TRBV11-2 with TRBJ1-1, with a possible D match to TRBD1 (6 bases). V shed 4 bases and J shed 0 bases, with 9 bases lying between them. CDR1 is SGHAT and CDR2 is FQNNGV in the germline V gene. CDR3 length equals 14 residues. The CDR3 here is CASSSQGMNTEAFF. DNA of the CDR3: TGTGCCAGCAGCTCCCAGGGGATGAACACTGAAGCTTTCTTT.

The table lists this clone with a count of one. The V and J genes are TRBV25-1 and TRBJ1-2; TRBD1 matches 10 bases. This CDR3 has 16 amino acids. The V gene's germline CDR1 is MGHDK and CDR2 SYGVNS. With V trimmed by 3 bases and J by 8 bases, 12 bases remained unmatched. Written as DNA, the CDR3 is TGTGCCAGCAGTGATAACCGGGACAGGGGTTACAAAGGCTACACCTTC. Translation: CASSDNRDRGYKGYTF.

The V gene is TRBV4-1, the J gene TRBJ2-1, with D possibly matching TRBD2 (5 bases). V was shortened by 0 bases and J by 3 bases, with 15 bases between the two germline ends. This CDR3 has 17 amino acids. The germline gives CDR1 MGHRA, CDR2 YSYEKL. In DNA form, the CDR3 reads TGCGCCAGCAGCCAAGAGTGGAGGCCCGGCGGCTACAATGAGCAGTTCTTC. Protein sequence: CASSQEWRPGGYNEQFF.